The T cell receptor (beta chain) described here comes from a study of Ad26.COV2.S vaccination and SARS-CoV-2 variants. The junction had 3 bases not matched to a gene; V was cut back by 5 bases and J by 2 bases. CDR3 length: 14 residues. Germline loops: CDR1 SGHTA, CDR2 FQGNSA. Treatment noted: approximately 18 received Ad26.COV2.S at low or high dose, single or two shots; 5 received placebo; per-sample allocation not given. Sample collection was performed on day 63 after the first vaccine or placebo injection. Libraries were prepared by immunoSEQ multiplex PCR; TCRdb keeps only in-frame clonotypes and omits some of them. This sample has over 450,000 clones, with 70% to 90% found just once.

The sequence derives from a person between 18 and 59 years old who received the Ad26.COV2.S COVID-19 vaccine or a placebo. Sequencing was performed on peripheral blood, taken in a trial of Ad26.COV2.S vaccine versus placebo. The rearrangement uses TRBV7-2 and TRBJ2-7; 10 bases are shared with TRBD1. CDR3 sequence reads: CASSPGTGAYEQYF. As DNA, the CDR3 is TGTGCCAGCAGCCCCGGGACAGGGGCCTACGAGCAGTACTTC.